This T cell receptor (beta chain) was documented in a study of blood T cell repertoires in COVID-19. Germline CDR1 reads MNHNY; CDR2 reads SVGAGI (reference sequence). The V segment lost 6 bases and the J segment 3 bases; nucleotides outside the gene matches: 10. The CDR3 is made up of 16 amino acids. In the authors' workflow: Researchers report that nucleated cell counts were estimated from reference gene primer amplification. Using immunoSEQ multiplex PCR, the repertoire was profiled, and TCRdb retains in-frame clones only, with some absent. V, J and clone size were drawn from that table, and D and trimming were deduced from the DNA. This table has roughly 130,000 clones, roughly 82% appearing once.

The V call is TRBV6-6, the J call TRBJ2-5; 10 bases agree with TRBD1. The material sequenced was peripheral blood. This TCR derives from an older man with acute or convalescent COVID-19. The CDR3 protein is CASSPLDRGKEETQYF. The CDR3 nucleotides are TGTGCCAGCAGCCCCTTGGACAGGGGGAAGGAAGAGACCCAGTACTTC.